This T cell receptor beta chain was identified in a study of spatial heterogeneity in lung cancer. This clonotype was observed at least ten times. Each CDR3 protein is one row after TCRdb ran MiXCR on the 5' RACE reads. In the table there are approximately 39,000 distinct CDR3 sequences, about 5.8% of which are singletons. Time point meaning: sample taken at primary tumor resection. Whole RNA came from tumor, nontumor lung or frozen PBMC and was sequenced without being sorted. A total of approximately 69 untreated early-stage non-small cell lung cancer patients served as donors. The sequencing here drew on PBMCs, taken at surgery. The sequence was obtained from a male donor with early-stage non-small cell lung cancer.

CDR3 coding DNA: TGTGCCAGCAGTCTCGGGCGAAGGACCCAGCAGTTTCCACCCCTCCACTTT. Residues: CASSLGRRTQQFPPLHF. The chain uses TRBV6-2 or TRBV6-3 and TRBJ1-6; D not resolved. The CDR3 has 17 residues. V lost 5 bases and J 11 bases, leaving 25 bases between the germline ends. Germline assignment: CDR1 MNHEY and CDR2 SVGEGT.